This T cell receptor beta chain was sequenced in a study of cytomegalovirus exposure and HLA in healthy donors. Study findings and constraints: Presence/absence analyses assumed roughly uniform sequencing depth across donors, which may not hold.

The PCR ran on 60 Vbeta and 13 Jbeta primers. Profiling relied on immunoSEQ multiplex PCR, and the TCRdb table lists in-frame clones only, not all of them. This table holds about 160,000 clones, more than 60% found once. A remark on this clone: Its specificity is unknown.

With V trimmed by 1 base and J by 7 bases, 13 bases remained unmatched. CDR3 size: 17 residues. Germline CDR1 and CDR2: SGHVS and FQNEAQ. The clonotype was recovered from a man between 35 and 55 years old in good health and CMV-seronegative. Specimen: PBMCs. The J gene is TRBJ2-5, the V gene TRBV7-8, with 9 positions matching TRBD2. The CDR3 here is CASSLVASAGGLATQYF. The CDR3 region has the DNA TGTGCCAGCAGCTTAGTTGCGTCAGCGGGGGGCCTCGCGACCCAGTACTTC.